This T cell receptor beta chain stems from a study of cytomegalovirus exposure and HLA in healthy donors. The donors were part of the approximately 120-subject validation cohort, which stood apart from the 666-subject first cohort. The protocol was immunoSEQ multiplex PCR, while the TCRdb copy is restricted to in-frame clones and leaves out a portion. Seen here are some 180,000 clones, about three quarters observed once, and the top ten hold 1% to 1.5%. The CDR3 covers 16 residues. V was trimmed by 2 bases and J by 7 bases, leaving 17 bases between them. Germline assignment: CDR1 MDHEN and CDR2 SYDVKM.

What was sequenced was PBMCs. The sequence came from a woman in her thirties in good health and CMV-seronegative. The rearrangement uses TRBV28 and TRBJ1-4; maybe TRBD1 (5 bases). The CDR3 protein is CASSLAGVREGEKLFF. The CDR3 DNA reads TGTGCCAGCAGTTTAGCGGGGGTCCGGGAGGGTGAAAAACTGTTTTTT.